The 21 T cell receptor beta chains below were found in one sample sequenced in a study of shared clonotypes between healthy human individuals. Sequenced by immunoSEQ multiplex PCR; TCRdb stores in-frame clones only, minus some. There are 1 million to 1.3 million clones in the sample; about four fifths occur only once, and roughly 0.62% lies in the top ten. The sequenced sample was memory CD4+ T cells from PBMCs. The subset was: CD45RA-negative fraction. Receptors were obtained from a man in his late teens or twenties in good health. Some clones in this sample may be carry-over from other donors' samples.

The V and J genes are TRBV11-2 and TRBJ1-1; 7 bases fit TRBD1. V was clipped by 6 bases and J by 4 bases; unmatched bases: 8. This CDR3 comprises 14 residues. In germline, CDR1 is SGHAT, CDR2 FQNNGV. This chain's CDR3 is CASSFSGGRTEAFF. The CDR3 nucleotides read TGTGCCAGCAGTTTCTCAGGGGGTCGCACTGAAGCTTTCTTT.

The chain combines TRBV6-4 with TRBJ2-7; TRBD1 matches at 7 bases. There are 12 residues in the CDR3. Trimming took 7 bases from V and 7 from J; bases not matched to a gene: 7. Germline lookup yields CDR1 MRHNA and CDR2 SNTAGT. CDR3 amino acids: CASTPQGCEQYF. The CDR3 coding sequence is TGTGCCAGCACTCCACAGGGGTGTGAGCAGTACTTC.

The chain uses TRBV5-1 and TRBJ1-2; D call uncertain. Trimming took 0 bases from V and 8 from J, leaving 14 bases between them. CDR3 length equals 14 residues. Germline V gives CDR1 SGHRS, CDR2 YFSETQ. The DNA for the CDR3 is TGCGCCAGCAGCTTGGGTATTGAGACTTCAGGCTACACCTTC. The encoded protein is CASSLGIETSGYTF.

The chain combines TRBV15 with TRBJ2-2; D is uncertain. CDR3 length: 13 residues. Germline V gene lookup returns CDR1 LNHNV and CDR2 YYDKDF (reference sequence). V was cut by 1 base and J by 5 bases, with 5 bases left in between. The CDR3 spells CATSRAGTGELFF. As DNA, the CDR3 is TGTGCCACCAGCAGAGCCGGTACCGGGGAGCTGTTTTTT.

The chain links TRBV7-7 to TRBJ2-5; no firm D call. The CDR3 has 13 amino acids. Germline V gene data show CDR1 as SSHAT and CDR2 as FNYEAQ (reference sequence). Trimming took 0 bases from V and 5 from J, leaving 7 bases between them. The chain's CDR3 is CASSLAVGETQYF. The CDR3 DNA sequence: TGTGCCAGCAGCTTAGCGGTCGGGGAGACCCAGTACTTC.

The V and J genes are TRBV27 and TRBJ1-5, with a tentative D call TRBD1 (6 bases). The CDR3 is made up of 16 amino acids. Germline values: CDR1 MNHEY, CDR2 SMNVEV (reference sequence). The germline V and J ends were trimmed by 2 bases and 6 bases, with 17 bases remaining between them. DNA for the CDR3: TGTGCCAGCAGTTTAATGGCAGGGGTTAGAGGTCAGCCCCAGCATTTT. This translates into CASSLMAGVRGQPQHF.

The rearrangement joins TRBV28 to TRBJ2-5; TRBD2 matches at 9 bases. Germline V lookup: CDR1 MDHEN, CDR2 SYDVKM. The junction had 15 bases not matched to a gene; V was cut back by 6 bases and J by 4 bases. There are 17 residues in the CDR3. CDR3 residues: CASSATGRGTSRETQYF. The CDR3 nucleotides read TGTGCCAGCAGCGCCACCGGCAGAGGGACTAGCAGAGAGACCCAGTACTTC.

The rearrangement joins TRBV28 to TRBJ2-2; TRBD2 matches at 9 bases. This CDR3 has 15 amino acids. CDR1 and CDR2 (germline): MDHEN, SYDVKM. V was clipped by 1 base and J by 9 bases; unmatched bases: 6. Here the CDR3 reads CASSLSMRGGRELFF. DNA of the CDR3: TGTGCCAGCAGTTTATCAATGCGGGGGGGCAGGGAGCTGTTTTTT.

This clone was seen a few times. The chain couples TRBV5-1 to TRBJ1-4; unclear D gene. The CDR3 covers 15 residues. V was clipped by 0 bases and J by 5 bases, with 11 bases between them. Germline lookup yields CDR1 SGHRS and CDR2 YFSETQ. The CDR3: CASSLVGGGNEKLFF. The CDR3 DNA is TGCGCCAGCAGCTTGGTGGGAGGAGGGAATGAAAAACTGTTTTTT.

This clone was counted once. The CDR3 region is CASSPGGTGEKLFF. CDR3 DNA sequence: TGTGCCAGCAGTCCCGGTGGGACGGGAGAAAAACTGTTTTTT. The chain is built from TRBV6-6 and TRBJ1-4; D is perhaps TRBD1 (5 bases). The CDR3 extends over 14 amino acids. In germline, CDR1 is MNHNY, CDR2 SVGAGI (reference sequence). V lost 5 bases and J 8 bases, leaving 15 bases between the germline ends.

This chain links TRBV6-6 with TRBJ2-7, with TRBD1 matching 8 bases. This CDR3 has 16 residues. V shed 0 bases, J shed 6 bases, and the junction held 10 bases outside the gene matches. The germline V gene has CDR1 MNHNY and CDR2 SVGAGI (reference sequence). This chain's CDR3 is CASSYSHRTGISEQYF. The CDR3 nucleotides are TGTGCCAGCAGTTACTCCCACAGGACAGGGATTAGCGAGCAGTACTTC.

This clone was seen a few times. The CDR3 sequence: CASSRDPIQGAFF. For the CDR3, the DNA is TGCGCCAGCAGCAGAGACCCGATTCAAGGAGCTTTCTTT. This chain links TRBV5-1 with TRBJ1-1; no clear D gene. The CDR3 has 13 residues. CDR1 and CDR2 (germline): SGHRS, YFSETQ. The V end lost 4 bases, the J end lost 10 bases, and 17 bases lay between the germline ends.

The V call is TRBV2, the J call TRBJ2-1; D gene uncertain. V lost 11 bases to trimming and J lost 0 bases, with 17 bases between them. Germline V gives CDR1 SNHLY, CDR2 FYNNEI. The CDR3 sequence is 15 residues long. This CDR3 reads CARLPAAGSYNEQFF. The DNA of the CDR3 is TGTGCCCGCCTACCTGCGGCAGGCTCCTACAATGAGCAGTTCTTC.

The rearrangement uses TRBV5-1 and TRBJ2-7; 7 bases match TRBD2. V lost 0 bases, J lost 0 bases, and 6 bases stayed unmatched. Per the germline V gene, CDR1 is SGHRS and CDR2 is YFSETQ. CDR3 length: 16 residues. The CDR3 loop reads CASSLEVAGYSYEQYF. DNA for the CDR3: TGCGCCAGCAGCTTGGAAGTAGCGGGTTACTCCTACGAGCAGTACTTC.

The J gene is TRBJ2-5, the V gene TRBV7-2, with D perhaps assigned TRBD1 or TRBD2 (7 bases each). From germline, CDR1 is SGHTA and CDR2 FQGNSA. The V end lost 1 base, the J end lost 7 bases, and 25 bases lay between the germline ends. CDR3 length: 18 residues. CDR3 loop: CASSLVGSSGTSGGTQYF. As DNA, the CDR3 is TGTGCCAGCAGCTTAGTGGGGTCGAGCGGGACGTCAGGGGGGACCCAGTACTTC.

The chain couples TRBV4-2 to TRBJ2-5, with a possible D match to TRBD2 (5 bases). The CDR3 loop spans 14 amino acids. Germline V gene data show CDR1 as LGHNA and CDR2 as YNFKEQ. Trimming took 1 base from V and 5 from J, leaving 11 bases between them. The CDR3 DNA follows: TGTGCCAGCAGCCAAGCCGTGACGGGGGAGACCCAGTACTTC. As protein: CASSQAVTGETQYF.

On this clone itself: This sample includes further DNA sequences coding for the same CDR3. The V and J genes are TRBV28 and TRBJ1-2; 9 bases are a match to TRBD1. Germline-derived CDR1 and CDR2 are MDHEN and SYDVKM. Germline trimming cut 0 bases from V and 7 bases from J; bases unmatched to any gene: 0. CDR3 size: 13 residues. The CDR3 sequence is CASSLWTGGGYTF. The CDR3 DNA is TGTGCCAGCAGTTTATGGACAGGGGGTGGCTACACCTTC.

In its sample, this clone was seen many times. Different DNA sequences within this sample yield the same CDR3. V usage is TRBV9 and J usage is TRBJ1-5; the D gene is possibly TRBD1 (6 bases). Between the trimmed V and J ends, which lost 0 bases and 7 bases, there was a span of 11 bases. Germline V gene data show CDR1 as SGDLS and CDR2 as YYNGEE. The CDR3 is 14 amino acids. The CDR3: CASSVGPQGQPQHF. The CDR3 coding sequence is TGTGCCAGCAGCGTAGGTCCTCAGGGGCAGCCCCAGCATTTT. Full variable domain (missing parts from reference TRBV9 and TRBJ1-5): DSGVTQTPKHLITATGQRVTLRCSPRSGDLSVYWYQQSLDQGLQFLIQYYNGEERAKGNILERFSAQQFPDLHSELNLSSLELGDSALYFCASSVGPQGQPQHFGDGTRLSIL.

The chain couples TRBV5-1 to TRBJ2-3, with 7 bases matching TRBD1. Germline assignment: CDR1 SGHRS and CDR2 YFSETQ. V was clipped by 4 bases and J by 3 bases; unmatched bases: 8. The CDR3 contains 15 residues. DNA for the CDR3: TGCGCCAGCAGCCCCTTTGAGGGGGCTACAGATACGCAGTATTTT. Translating gives CASSPFEGATDTQYF.

The chain employs TRBV4-2 and TRBJ2-7; TRBD1 matches 11 bases. Germline V gene data show CDR1 as LGHNA and CDR2 as YNFKEQ. Trimming at V came to 4 bases and at J to 2 bases, leaving 4 bases not matched to a gene. CDR3 size: 15 residues. The CDR3 sequence is CASSLGTGGTYEQYF. CDR3 DNA: TGTGCCAGCAGCCTGGGGACAGGGGGTACCTACGAGCAGTACTTC.

The J gene is TRBJ1-1, the V gene TRBV11-2; 7 bases fit TRBD1. The CDR3 spans 17 residues. The ends lost 6 bases at V and 4 bases at J; junction bases unmatched: 17. Per germline, CDR1 SGHAT and CDR2 FQNNGV. CDR3 bases: TGTGCCAGCAGACCAGTACAGGGGCACGGGTCGGGCACTGAAGCTTTCTTT. This translates into CASRPVQGHGSGTEAFF.